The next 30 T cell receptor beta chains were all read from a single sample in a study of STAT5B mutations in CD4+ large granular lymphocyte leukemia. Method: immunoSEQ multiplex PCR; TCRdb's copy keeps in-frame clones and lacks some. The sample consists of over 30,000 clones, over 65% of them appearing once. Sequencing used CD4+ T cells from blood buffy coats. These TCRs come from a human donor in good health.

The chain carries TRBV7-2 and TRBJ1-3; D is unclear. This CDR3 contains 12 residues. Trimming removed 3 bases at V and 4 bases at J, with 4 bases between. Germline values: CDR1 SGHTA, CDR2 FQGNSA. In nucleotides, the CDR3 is TGTGCCAGCAGCTTTGACGGAAACACCATATATTTT. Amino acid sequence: CASSFDGNTIYF.

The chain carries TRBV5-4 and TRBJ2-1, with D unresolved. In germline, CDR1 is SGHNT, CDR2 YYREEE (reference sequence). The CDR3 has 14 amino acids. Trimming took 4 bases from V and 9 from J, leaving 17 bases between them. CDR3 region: CASSPDHQTGEQFF. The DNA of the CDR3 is TGTGCCAGCAGCCCCGACCATCAAACGGGTGAGCAGTTCTTC.

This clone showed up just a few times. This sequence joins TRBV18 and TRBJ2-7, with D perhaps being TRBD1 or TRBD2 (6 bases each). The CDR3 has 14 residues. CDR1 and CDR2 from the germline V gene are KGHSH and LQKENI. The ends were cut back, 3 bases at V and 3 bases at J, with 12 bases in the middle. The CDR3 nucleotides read TGTGCCAGCTCACCCGCCGGGGGCGGCTACGAGCAGTACTTC. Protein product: CASSPAGGGYEQYF.

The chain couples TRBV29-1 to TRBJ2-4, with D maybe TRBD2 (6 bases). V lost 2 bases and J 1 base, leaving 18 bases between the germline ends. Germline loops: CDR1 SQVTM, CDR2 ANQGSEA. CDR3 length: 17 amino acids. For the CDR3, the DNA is TGCAGCGTTGAACGGACTACCGGAGGTGTCGCCAAAAACATTCAGTACTTC. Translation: CSVERTTGGVAKNIQYF.

CDR3: CASSVGLALEDTQYF. The CDR3 DNA sequence: TGCGCCAGCAGCGTCGGACTAGCTCTGGAAGATACGCAGTATTTT. The rearrangement uses TRBV5-1 and TRBJ2-3; 8 nucleotides align to TRBD2. The CDR3 runs 15 residues. CDR1 is SGHRS, CDR2 YFSETQ, per germline. Losses at the gene ends were 4 bases for V and 5 bases for J; bases not matched to a gene: 9.

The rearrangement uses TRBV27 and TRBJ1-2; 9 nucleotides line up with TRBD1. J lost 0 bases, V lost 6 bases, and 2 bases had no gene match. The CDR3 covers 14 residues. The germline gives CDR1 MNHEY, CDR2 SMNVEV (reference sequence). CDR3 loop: CASSRQGANYGYTF. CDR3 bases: TGTGCCAGCAGCAGACAGGGGGCTAACTATGGCTACACCTTC.

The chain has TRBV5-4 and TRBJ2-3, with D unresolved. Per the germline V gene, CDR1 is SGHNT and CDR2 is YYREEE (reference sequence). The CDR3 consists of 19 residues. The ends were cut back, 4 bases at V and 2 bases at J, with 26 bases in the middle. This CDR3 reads CASSLGWSNIRAPTDTQYF. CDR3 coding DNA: TGTGCCAGCAGCCTTGGGTGGTCCAACATAAGGGCTCCCACAGATACGCAGTATTTT.

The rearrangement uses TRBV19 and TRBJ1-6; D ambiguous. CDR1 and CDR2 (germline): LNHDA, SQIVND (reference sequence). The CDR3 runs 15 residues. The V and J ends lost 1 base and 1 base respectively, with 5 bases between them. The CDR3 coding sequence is TGTGCCAGTAGTATAGGGGGATCCTATAATTCACCCCTCCACTTT. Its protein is CASSIGGSYNSPLHF.

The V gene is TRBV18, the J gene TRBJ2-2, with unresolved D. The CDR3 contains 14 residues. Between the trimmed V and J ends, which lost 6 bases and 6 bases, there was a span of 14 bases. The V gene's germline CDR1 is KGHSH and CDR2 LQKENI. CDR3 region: CASSTRAEPGELFF. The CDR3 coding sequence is TGTGCCAGCTCCACGCGCGCGGAGCCCGGGGAGCTGTTTTTT.

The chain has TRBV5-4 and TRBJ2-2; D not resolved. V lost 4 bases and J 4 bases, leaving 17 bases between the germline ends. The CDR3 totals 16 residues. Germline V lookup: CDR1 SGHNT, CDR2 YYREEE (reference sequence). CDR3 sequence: CASSPTGYPRTGELFF. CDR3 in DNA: TGTGCCAGCAGCCCCACGGGTTACCCTCGCACCGGGGAGCTGTTTTTT.

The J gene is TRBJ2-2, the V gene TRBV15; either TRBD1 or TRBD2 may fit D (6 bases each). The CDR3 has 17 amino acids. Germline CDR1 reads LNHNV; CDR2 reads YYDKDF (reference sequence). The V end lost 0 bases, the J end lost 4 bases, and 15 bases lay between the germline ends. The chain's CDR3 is CATSRDLWGAVTGELFF. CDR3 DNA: TGTGCCACCAGCAGAGATCTGTGGGGGGCGGTCACCGGGGAGCTGTTTTTT.

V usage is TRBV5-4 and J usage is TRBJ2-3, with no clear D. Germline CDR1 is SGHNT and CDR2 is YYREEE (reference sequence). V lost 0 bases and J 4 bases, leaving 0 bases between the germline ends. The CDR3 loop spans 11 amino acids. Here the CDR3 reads CASSLADTQYF. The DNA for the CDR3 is TGTGCCAGCAGCTTGGCAGATACGCAGTATTTT.

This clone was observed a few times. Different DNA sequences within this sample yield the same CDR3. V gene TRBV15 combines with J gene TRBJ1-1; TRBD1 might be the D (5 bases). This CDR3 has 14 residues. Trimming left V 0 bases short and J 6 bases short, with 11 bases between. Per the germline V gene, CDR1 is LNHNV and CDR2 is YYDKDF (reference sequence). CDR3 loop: CATSRDPGRAEAFF. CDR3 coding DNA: TGTGCCACCAGCAGAGATCCGGGCAGGGCTGAAGCTTTCTTT. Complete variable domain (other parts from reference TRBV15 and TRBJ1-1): DAMVIQNPRYQVTQFGKPVTLSCSQTLNHNVMYWYQQKSSQAPKLLFHYYDKDFNNEADTPDNFQSRRPNTSFCFLDIRSPGLGDTAMYLCATSRDPGRAEAFFGQGTRLTVV.

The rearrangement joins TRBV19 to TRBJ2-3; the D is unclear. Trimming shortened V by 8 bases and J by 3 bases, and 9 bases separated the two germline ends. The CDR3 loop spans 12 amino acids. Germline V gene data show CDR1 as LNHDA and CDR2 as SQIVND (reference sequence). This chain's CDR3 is CASALATDTQYF. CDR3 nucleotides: TGTGCCAGTGCCTTGGCGACAGATACGCAGTATTTT.

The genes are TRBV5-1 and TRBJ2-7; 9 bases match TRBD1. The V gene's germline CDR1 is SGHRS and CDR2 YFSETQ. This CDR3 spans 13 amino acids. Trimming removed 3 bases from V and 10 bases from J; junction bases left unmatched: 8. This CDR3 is CASSSGTGIRQYF. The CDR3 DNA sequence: TGCGCCAGCAGCTCCGGGACAGGGATTCGTCAGTACTTC.

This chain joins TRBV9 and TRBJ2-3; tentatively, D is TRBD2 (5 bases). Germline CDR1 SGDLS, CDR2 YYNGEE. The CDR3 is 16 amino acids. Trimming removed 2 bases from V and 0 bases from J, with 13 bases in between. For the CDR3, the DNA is TGTGCCAGCAGCGTCGATCCCCCGGGGAGCACAGATACGCAGTATTTT. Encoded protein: CASSVDPPGSTDTQYF.

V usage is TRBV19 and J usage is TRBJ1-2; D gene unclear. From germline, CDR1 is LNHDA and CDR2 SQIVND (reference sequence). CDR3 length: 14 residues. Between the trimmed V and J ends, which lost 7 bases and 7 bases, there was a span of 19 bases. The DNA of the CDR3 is TGTGCCAGTAATCAGGTACAGCGCCCCACTGGCTACACCTTC. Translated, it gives CASNQVQRPTGYTF.

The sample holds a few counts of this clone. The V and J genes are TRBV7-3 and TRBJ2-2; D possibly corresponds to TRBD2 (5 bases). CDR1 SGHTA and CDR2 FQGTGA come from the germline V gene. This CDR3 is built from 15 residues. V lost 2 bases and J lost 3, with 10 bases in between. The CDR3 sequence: CASSLASGDTGELFF. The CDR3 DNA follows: TGTGCCAGCAGCTTAGCATCCGGGGACACCGGGGAGCTGTTTTTT.

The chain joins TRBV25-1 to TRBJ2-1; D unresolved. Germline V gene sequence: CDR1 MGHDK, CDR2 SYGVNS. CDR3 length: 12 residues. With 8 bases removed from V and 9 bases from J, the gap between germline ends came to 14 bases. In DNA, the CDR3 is TGTGCCAGCGGGTCTAGGGCTGGTGAGCAGTTCTTC. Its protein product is CASGSRAGEQFF.

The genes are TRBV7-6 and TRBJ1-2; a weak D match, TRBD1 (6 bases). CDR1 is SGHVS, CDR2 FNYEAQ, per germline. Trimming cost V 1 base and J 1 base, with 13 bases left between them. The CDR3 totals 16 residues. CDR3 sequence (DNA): TGTGCCAGCAGCTTAGGCAGGGGCCACAGTAACTATGGCTACACCTTC. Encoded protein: CASSLGRGHSNYGYTF.

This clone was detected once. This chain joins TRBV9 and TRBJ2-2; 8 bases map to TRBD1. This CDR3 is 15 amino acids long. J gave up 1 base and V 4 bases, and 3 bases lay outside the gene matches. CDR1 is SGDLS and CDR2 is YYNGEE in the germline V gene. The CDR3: CASSRTGKNTGELFF. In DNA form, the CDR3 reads TGTGCCAGCAGCCGGACAGGGAAGAACACCGGGGAGCTGTTTTTT.

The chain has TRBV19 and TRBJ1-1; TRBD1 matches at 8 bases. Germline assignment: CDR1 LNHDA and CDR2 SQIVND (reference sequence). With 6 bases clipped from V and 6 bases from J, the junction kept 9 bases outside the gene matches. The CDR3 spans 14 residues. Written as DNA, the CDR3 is TGTGCCAGTAGGAAAAACAGGGGGATGCCTGAAGCTTTCTTT. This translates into CASRKNRGMPEAFF.

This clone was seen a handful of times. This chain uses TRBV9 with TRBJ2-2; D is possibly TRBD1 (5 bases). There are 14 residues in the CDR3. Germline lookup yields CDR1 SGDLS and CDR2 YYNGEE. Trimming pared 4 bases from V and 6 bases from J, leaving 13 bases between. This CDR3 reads CASSSQVTAGELFF. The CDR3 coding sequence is TGTGCCAGCAGCTCACAGGTGACGGCCGGGGAGCTGTTTTTT.

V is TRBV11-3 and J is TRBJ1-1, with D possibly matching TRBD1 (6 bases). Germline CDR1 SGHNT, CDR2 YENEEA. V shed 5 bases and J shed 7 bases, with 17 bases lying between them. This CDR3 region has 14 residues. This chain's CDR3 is CASSPAQGRDEAFF. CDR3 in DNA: TGTGCCAGCAGCCCGGCACAGGGTCGAGATGAAGCTTTCTTT.

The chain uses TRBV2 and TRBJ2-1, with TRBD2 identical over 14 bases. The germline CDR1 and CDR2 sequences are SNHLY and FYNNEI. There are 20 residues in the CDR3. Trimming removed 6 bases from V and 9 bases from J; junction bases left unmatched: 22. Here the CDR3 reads CASSRDTSLGTSGSLAEQFF. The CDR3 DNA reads TGTGCCAGCAGCCGGGACACAAGTTTAGGGACTAGCGGGAGTTTAGCTGAGCAGTTCTTC.

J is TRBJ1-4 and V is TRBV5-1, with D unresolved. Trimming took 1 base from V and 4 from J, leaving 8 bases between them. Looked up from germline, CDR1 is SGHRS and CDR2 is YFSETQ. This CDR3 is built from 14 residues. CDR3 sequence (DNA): TGCGCCAGCAGCTTGCTCGGGGATAATGAAAAACTGTTTTTT. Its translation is CASSLLGDNEKLFF.

CDR3 amino acids: CASSPGTLPSGGYTF. Here the CDR3 DNA reads TGTGCCAGCAGCCCCGGGACACTACCAAGTGGCGGCTACACCTTC. The chain uses TRBV7-2 and TRBJ1-2, with D possibly being TRBD1 (6 bases). V was shortened by 5 bases and J by 8 bases, with 21 bases between the two germline ends. The CDR3 runs to 15 residues. Germline CDR1 is SGHTA and CDR2 is FQGNSA.

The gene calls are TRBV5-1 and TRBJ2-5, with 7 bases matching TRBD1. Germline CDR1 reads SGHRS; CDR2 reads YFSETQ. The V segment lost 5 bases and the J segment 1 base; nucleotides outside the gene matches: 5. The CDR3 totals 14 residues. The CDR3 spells CASSSTGIQETQYF. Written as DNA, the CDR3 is TGCGCCAGCAGTTCGACAGGGATCCAAGAGACCCAGTACTTC. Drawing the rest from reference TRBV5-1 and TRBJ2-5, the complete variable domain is KAGVTQTPRYLIKTRGQQVTLSCSPISGHRSVSWYQQTPGQGLQFLFEYFSETQRNKGNFPGRFSGRQFSNSRSEMNVSTLELGDSALYLCASSSTGIQETQYFGPGTRLLVL.

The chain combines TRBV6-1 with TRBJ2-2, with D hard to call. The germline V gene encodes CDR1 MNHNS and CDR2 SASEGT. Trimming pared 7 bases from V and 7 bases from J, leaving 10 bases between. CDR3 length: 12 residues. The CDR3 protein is CASTLRFGELFF. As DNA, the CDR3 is TGTGCCAGCACTCTTCGTTTCGGGGAGCTGTTTTTT.

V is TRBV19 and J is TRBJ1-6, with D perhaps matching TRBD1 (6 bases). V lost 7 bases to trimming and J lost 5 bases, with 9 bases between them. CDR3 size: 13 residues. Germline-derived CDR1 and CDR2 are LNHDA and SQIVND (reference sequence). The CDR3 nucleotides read TGTGCCAGTACTACAGGGAATAATTCACCCCTCCACTTT. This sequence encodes CASTTGNNSPLHF.